The clone carrying this T cell receptor beta chain occurred a few times. Its matching antigen is unknown. The source of the sample is a study of cytomegalovirus exposure and HLA in healthy donors. Points from the study as a whole: A missense variant in DCLRE1C was later tied to TCR beta V- and J-gene trimming.

Primers for the PCR totalled 60 Vbeta and 13 Jbeta. Authors' methods: In a later analysis, roughly 10 million of 83 million or so unique beta chains occurred in at least two donors. Produced via immunoSEQ multiplex PCR; TCRdb's table is partial and in-frame only. The DNA gave D and trimming, while V, J and clone size come from that table. The sample yields tens of thousands of clones, around 80% seen once. As for the donors, each was a healthy bone marrow donor. There were likely unrecorded immune exposures, though donors were nominally healthy when sampled. V gave up 0 bases and J gave up 2 bases; unmatched junction bases: 3. The CDR3 sequence is 15 residues long. Germline CDR1 SGHNT, CDR2 YYREEE (reference sequence).

The rearrangement uses TRBV5-4 and TRBJ1-2, with 8 positions matching TRBD1. This TCR derives from a man under 40 in good health and CMV-seronegative. The sequenced sample was PBMCs. CDR3 region: CASSLDGTGNYGYTF. Written as DNA, the CDR3 is TGTGCCAGCAGCTTGGACGGGACAGGCAACTATGGCTACACCTTC.